Below are 28 T cell receptor beta chains sequenced from a single sample in a study of blood T cell repertoires in COVID-19. Method: immunoSEQ multiplex PCR; TCRdb's copy keeps in-frame clones and lacks some. The sample has about 250,000 clones, 70% to 85% seen once. The sequencing input was peripheral blood. Receptors were obtained from a man older than 75 with acute or convalescent COVID-19.

The chain uses TRBV30 and TRBJ1-2; no firm D call. The CDR3 length is 13 residues. CDR1 GTSNPN and CDR2 SVGIG come from the germline V gene (reference sequence). Between the trimmed V and J ends, which lost 3 bases and 4 bases, there was a span of 12 bases. In nucleotides, the CDR3 is TGTGCCTGGAGGGGTAGGAGGAGCTATGGCTACACCTTC. This sequence encodes CAWRGRRSYGYTF.

V gene TRBV27 combines with J gene TRBJ2-2; 9 bases are shared with TRBD2. CDR3 length: 15 amino acids. V lost 1 base to trimming and J lost 4 bases; unmatched junction nucleotides: 1. CDR1 and CDR2 (germline): MNHEY, SMNVEV (reference sequence). CDR3 nucleotides: TGTGCCAGCAGTTTATATAGCGGGAGCACCGGGGAGCTGTTTTTT. Translation gives CASSLYSGSTGELFF.

The chain couples TRBV6-5 to TRBJ2-1; TRBD2 might be the D (6 bases). With 6 bases removed from V and 7 bases from J, the gap between germline ends came to 19 bases. There are 15 residues in the CDR3. Germline CDR1 reads MNHEY; CDR2 reads SVGAGI. DNA of the CDR3: TGTGCCAGCAGCCTCAGGGAGGTAGTACGGAATGAGCAGTTCTTC. Translated, it gives CASSLREVVRNEQFF.

This clone was observed once. This chain links TRBV10-3 with TRBJ2-5; D call uncertain. Trimming removed 4 bases from V and 2 bases from J, with 8 bases in between. The CDR3 spans 13 residues. Germline CDR1 is ENHRY and CDR2 is SYGVKD. The CDR3 protein is CAISGSQQETQYF. The CDR3, as DNA: TGTGCCATCAGTGGTAGCCAGCAAGAGACCCAGTACTTC.

This clone was seen just once. The rearrangement uses TRBV10-1 and TRBJ1-2, with 7 nucleotides matching TRBD1. Looked up from germline, CDR1 is WNHNN and CDR2 is SYGVQD (reference sequence). V lost 0 bases and J lost 8; bases outside the gene matches: 3. The CDR3 has 13 amino acids. The CDR3 here is CASSESTGRGYTF. CDR3 coding DNA: TGCGCCAGCAGTGAGTCGACAGGGAGAGGCTACACCTTC.

The V gene is TRBV24-1, the J gene TRBJ1-5; D might be TRBD1 (5 bases). Germline CDR1 is KGHDR and CDR2 is SFDVKD. The CDR3 covers 15 residues. V lost 10 bases and J 0 bases, leaving 15 bases between the germline ends. The CDR3 DNA reads TGTGCCACAGGGAGGAGTGGGGGTAGCAATCAGCCCCAGCATTTT. Protein: CATGRSGGSNQPQHF.

The chain combines TRBV30 with TRBJ1-5, with a weak D call TRBD1 (6 bases). Germline values: CDR1 GTSNPN, CDR2 SVGIG (reference sequence). Trimming shortened V by 3 bases and J by 3 bases, and 12 bases separated the two germline ends. This CDR3 has 14 residues. DNA for the CDR3: TGTGCCTGGAGCCACGTGGGGGCCAATCAGCCCCAGCATTTT. It yields the protein CAWSHVGANQPQHF.

This sequence joins TRBV5-6 and TRBJ1-2; D may be TRBD1 (5 bases). The CDR3 consists of 13 residues. V gave up 5 bases and J gave up 4 bases, with 12 bases separating them. Germline CDR1 and CDR2: SGHDT and YYEEEE. Here the CDR3 DNA reads TGTGCCAGCAGGACAGATCTAGGCTATGGCTACACCTTC. The encoded protein is CASRTDLGYGYTF.

This clone was seen once. This chain uses TRBV5-6 with TRBJ1-2; 8 nucleotides line up with TRBD1. The CDR3 is 14 amino acids. Looked up from germline, CDR1 is SGHDT and CDR2 is YYEEEE. V was pared by 7 bases and J by 7 bases, with 12 bases of the junction left unmatched. Here the CDR3 DNA reads TGTGCCAGCGGTCCGTATAGGACAGGGTCTGGCTACACCTTC. Protein sequence: CASGPYRTGSGYTF. Complete variable domain (other parts from reference TRBV5-6 and TRBJ1-2): DAGVTQSPTHLIKTRGQQVTLRCSPKSGHDTVSWYQQALGQGPQFIFQYYEEEERQRGNFPDRFSGHQFPNYSSELNVNALLLGDSALYLCASGPYRTGSGYTFGSGTRLTVV.

This clone was seen more than once but under ten times. The chain has TRBV27 and TRBJ1-5; TRBD1 matches at 8 bases. The CDR3 loop spans 13 amino acids. The germline V gene encodes CDR1 MNHEY and CDR2 SMNVEV (reference sequence). Trimming at V came to 8 bases and at J to 6 bases, leaving 6 bases not matched to a gene. The CDR3 is CASGRGRSQPQHF. CDR3 nucleotides: TGTGCCAGCGGCAGGGGGCGGAGTCAGCCCCAGCATTTT.

The chain combines TRBV2 with TRBJ1-5; perhaps TRBD1 as D (5 bases). The germline V gene has CDR1 SNHLY and CDR2 FYNNEI. Trimming left V 3 bases short and J 7 bases short, with 13 bases between. The CDR3 is 14 amino acids. CDR3 amino acids: CASSDNGGRQPQHF. The CDR3 DNA reads as TGTGCCAGCAGTGATAACGGGGGGAGGCAGCCCCAGCATTTT.

This chain connects TRBV6-5 to TRBJ1-2, with D tentatively TRBD1 (5 bases). In germline, CDR1 is MNHEY, CDR2 SVGAGI. Trimming left V 0 bases short and J 3 bases short, with 11 bases between. The CDR3 covers 15 residues. CDR3 protein: CASSYSQGRDYGYTF. CDR3 sequence (DNA): TGTGCCAGCAGTTACTCTCAGGGTCGGGACTATGGCTACACCTTC.

The chain recombines TRBV24-1 with TRBJ1-1; D is possibly TRBD1 (6 bases). The V gene lost 1 base and the J gene lost 10 bases, with 9 bases spanning the gap. The CDR3 is 12 residues long. The germline V gene has CDR1 KGHDR and CDR2 SFDVKD. CDR3 coding DNA: TGTGCCACCAGTGATTTTGGGGGCACAGCTTTCTTT. As protein: CATSDFGGTAFF.

The rearrangement uses TRBV2 and TRBJ2-2; 14 nucleotides match TRBD2. V lost 4 bases and J lost 7; bases outside the gene matches: 8. The CDR3 runs 17 residues. Germline V gene sequence: CDR1 SNHLY, CDR2 FYNNEI. DNA of the CDR3: TGTGCCAGCAGTGGCCTGACTAGCGGGGGGGCCATCGGGGAGCTGTTTTTT. Encoded protein: CASSGLTSGGAIGELFF.

The chain combines TRBV7-2 with TRBJ1-2, with D possibly TRBD1 on 6 matching bases. Germline V gene data show CDR1 as SGHTA and CDR2 as FQGNSA. The CDR3 is 15 amino acids. V was pared by 2 bases and J by 5 bases, with 15 bases between. The DNA for the CDR3 is TGTGCCAGCAGCTTAATTAGGCCGGACAGATATGGCTACACCTTC. Translation gives CASSLIRPDRYGYTF.

This clone turned up a few times. This sequence joins TRBV11-2 and TRBJ2-1; TRBD2 matches at 11 bases. Germline V gives CDR1 SGHAT, CDR2 FQNNGV. This CDR3 has 18 amino acids. V lost 5 bases and J lost 8; bases outside the gene matches: 17. The CDR3 coding sequence is TGTGCCAGCAGCCGAATTTCTCTGCGACTAGCGGGAAGGGATGAGCAGTTCTTC. This gives the protein CASSRISLRLAGRDEQFF.

There are a few counts of this clone. J is TRBJ1-6 and V is TRBV6-6; no reliable D call. There are 15 residues in the CDR3. The V end was cut by 2 bases, the J end by 0 bases, with 5 bases between. CDR1 and CDR2 (germline): MNHNY, SVGAGI (reference sequence). The CDR3: CASSYVGSYNSPLHF. The CDR3 region has the DNA TGTGCCAGCAGTTACGTCGGCTCCTATAATTCACCCCTCCACTTT.

The rearrangement links TRBV7-9 to TRBJ2-1; weak D call: TRBD2 (5 bases). Trimming shortened V by 5 bases and J by 10 bases, and 12 bases separated the two germline ends. The CDR3 has 12 residues. Looked up from germline, CDR1 is SEHNR and CDR2 is FQNEAQ (reference sequence). DNA of the CDR3: TGTGCCAGCAGCCTCGTAGGGAGCGAGCAGTTCTTC. Its translation: CASSLVGSEQFF.

Of note for this clone: In the same sample, other DNA sequences code for this CDR3. V gene TRBV5-1 combines with J gene TRBJ1-4; D gene unclear. CDR1 is SGHRS and CDR2 is YFSETQ in the germline V gene. CDR3 length: 15 amino acids. V was cut by 0 bases and J by 0 bases, with 6 bases left in between. The CDR3 DNA sequence: TGCGCCAGCAGCTTGGGACACGCAACTAATGAAAAACTGTTTTTT. It translates to CASSLGHATNEKLFF.

V and J are TRBV5-4 and TRBJ2-3; TRBD1 agrees at 8 bases. The CDR3 consists of 15 residues. The V gene end was trimmed by 4 bases and the J gene end by 1 base; junction bases not matched to a gene: 5. The V gene's germline CDR1 is SGHNT and CDR2 YYREEE (reference sequence). CDR3 DNA sequence: TGTGCCAGCAGCCCCCCGGGACAGGGCACAGATACGCAGTATTTT. Protein product: CASSPPGQGTDTQYF.

The chain recombines TRBV6-5 with TRBJ2-7; the D gene is possibly TRBD1 (5 bases). Germline V gene sequence: CDR1 MNHEY, CDR2 SVGAGI. The CDR3 has 13 amino acids. The V end was cut by 7 bases, the J end by 2 bases, with 12 bases between. In nucleotides, the CDR3 is TGTGCCAGCACTAAGACAGCGCCCTACGAGCAGTACTTC. This sequence encodes CASTKTAPYEQYF.

The CDR3 spells CASSTDRVSGSPLHF. As DNA, the CDR3 is TGTGCCAGCTCGACGGACAGGGTGTCTGGTTCACCCCTCCACTTT. The rearrangement uses TRBV18 and TRBJ1-6, with 8 bases that match TRBD1. V was pared by 6 bases and J by 9 bases, with 10 bases of the junction left unmatched. The germline V gene encodes CDR1 KGHSH and CDR2 LQKENI. The CDR3 sequence is 15 residues long.

The chain carries TRBV19 and TRBJ2-3; tentative D call: TRBD2 (5 bases). From germline, CDR1 is LNHDA and CDR2 SQIVND (reference sequence). Trimming took 2 bases from V and 4 from J, leaving 7 bases between them. The CDR3 covers 13 residues. CDR3 in amino acids: CASSISGADTQYF. The CDR3 nucleotides are TGTGCCAGTAGTATAAGCGGAGCAGATACGCAGTATTTT.

The rearrangement links TRBV6-5 to TRBJ1-5; TRBD1 matches at 7 bases. Trimming cost V 4 bases and J 4 bases; bases outside gene matches: 4. Germline V gives CDR1 MNHEY, CDR2 SVGAGI. The CDR3 sequence is 14 residues long. The CDR3 is CASSSDRTNQPQHF. Here the CDR3 DNA reads TGTGCCAGCAGTTCGGACAGGACGAATCAGCCCCAGCATTTT.

The chain recombines TRBV2 with TRBJ2-3; 10 nucleotides agree with TRBD1. The CDR3 consists of 15 residues. Per germline, CDR1 SNHLY and CDR2 FYNNEI. V dropped 8 bases and J dropped 2; count of bases not matched to a gene: 7. The CDR3 nucleotides are TGTGCCAGCCTACGAGGACAGGGGGTCACAGATACGCAGTATTTT. It codes for CASLRGQGVTDTQYF.

The chain is built from TRBV10-3 and TRBJ2-1; 10 bases fit TRBD1. This CDR3 contains 14 residues. Germline V gene lookup returns CDR1 ENHRY and CDR2 SYGVKD. V lost 5 bases and J lost 7; bases outside the gene matches: 5. The CDR3 region has the DNA TGTGCCATCAGTTACGGGACAGGGGTAAATGAGCAGTTCTTC. Translation: CAISYGTGVNEQFF.

V is TRBV11-3 and J is TRBJ2-1, with D unresolved. The CDR3 length is 15 residues. Germline values: CDR1 SGHNT, CDR2 YENEEA. The V gene lost 4 bases and the J gene lost 0 bases, with 10 bases spanning the gap. CDR3 nucleotide sequence: TGTGCCAGCAGCTCCGGTGAAAGCTCCTACAATGAGCAGTTCTTC. It translates to CASSSGESSYNEQFF.

This sequence joins TRBV5-1 and TRBJ1-2, with 11 bases aligning to TRBD1. CDR1 and CDR2 from the germline V gene are SGHRS and YFSETQ. With 2 bases clipped from V and 6 bases from J, the junction kept 3 bases outside the gene matches. The CDR3 has 14 amino acids. This CDR3 reads CASSFTDRGHGYTF. The CDR3 region has the DNA TGCGCCAGCAGCTTTACGGACAGGGGGCATGGCTACACCTTC.